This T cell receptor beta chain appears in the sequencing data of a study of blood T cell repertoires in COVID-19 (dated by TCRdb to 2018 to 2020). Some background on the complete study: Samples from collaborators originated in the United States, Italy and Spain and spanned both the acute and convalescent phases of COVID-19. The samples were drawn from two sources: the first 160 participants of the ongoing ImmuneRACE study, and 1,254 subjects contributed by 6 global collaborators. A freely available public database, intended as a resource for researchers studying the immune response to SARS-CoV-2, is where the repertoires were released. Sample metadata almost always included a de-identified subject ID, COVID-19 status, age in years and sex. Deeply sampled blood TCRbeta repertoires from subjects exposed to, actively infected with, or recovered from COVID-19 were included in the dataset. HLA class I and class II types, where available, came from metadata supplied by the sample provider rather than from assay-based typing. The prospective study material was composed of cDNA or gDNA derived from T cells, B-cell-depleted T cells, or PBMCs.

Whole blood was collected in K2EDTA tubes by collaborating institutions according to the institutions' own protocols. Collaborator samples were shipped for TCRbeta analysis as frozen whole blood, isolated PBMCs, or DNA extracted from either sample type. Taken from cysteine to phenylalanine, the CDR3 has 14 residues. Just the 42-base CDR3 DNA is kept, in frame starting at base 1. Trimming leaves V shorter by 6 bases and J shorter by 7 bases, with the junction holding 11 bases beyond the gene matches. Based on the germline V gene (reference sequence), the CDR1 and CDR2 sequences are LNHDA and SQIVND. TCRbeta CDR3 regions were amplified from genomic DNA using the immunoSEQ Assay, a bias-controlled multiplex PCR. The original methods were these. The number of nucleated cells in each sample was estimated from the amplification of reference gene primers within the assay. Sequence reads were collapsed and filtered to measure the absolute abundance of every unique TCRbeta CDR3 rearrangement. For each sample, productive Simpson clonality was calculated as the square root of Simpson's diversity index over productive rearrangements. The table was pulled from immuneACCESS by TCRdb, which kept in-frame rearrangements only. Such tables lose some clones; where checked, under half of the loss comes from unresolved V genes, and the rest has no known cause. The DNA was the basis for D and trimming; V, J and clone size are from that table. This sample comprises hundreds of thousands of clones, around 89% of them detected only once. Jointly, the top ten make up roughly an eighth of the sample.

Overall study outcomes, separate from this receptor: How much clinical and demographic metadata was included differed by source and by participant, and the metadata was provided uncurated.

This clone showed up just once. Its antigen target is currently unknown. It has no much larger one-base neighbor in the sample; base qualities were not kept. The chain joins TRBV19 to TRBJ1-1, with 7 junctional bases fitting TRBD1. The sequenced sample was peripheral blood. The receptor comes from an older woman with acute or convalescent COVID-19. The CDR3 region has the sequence CASSGGQPTIEAFF. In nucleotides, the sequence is TGTGCCAGTAGCGGGGGACAGCCCACTATTGAAGCTTTCTTT.